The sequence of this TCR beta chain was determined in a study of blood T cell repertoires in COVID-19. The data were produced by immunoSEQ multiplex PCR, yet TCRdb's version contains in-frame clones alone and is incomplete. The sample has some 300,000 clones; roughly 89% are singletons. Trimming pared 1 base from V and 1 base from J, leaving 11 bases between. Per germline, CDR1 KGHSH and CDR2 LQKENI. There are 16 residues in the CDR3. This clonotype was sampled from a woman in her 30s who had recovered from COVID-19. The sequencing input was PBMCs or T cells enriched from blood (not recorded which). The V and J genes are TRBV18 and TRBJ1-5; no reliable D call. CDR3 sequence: CASSPRAALSNQPQHF. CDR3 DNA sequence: TGTGCCAGCTCACCACGGGCAGCCCTCAGCAATCAGCCCCAGCATTTT.